This T cell receptor beta chain is drawn from a study of blood T cell repertoires in COVID-19. Produced via immunoSEQ multiplex PCR; TCRdb's table is partial and in-frame only. The sample shows roughly 270,000 clones, around 90% of them seen only once. The TCR comes from a man aged 18-30 years with active or convalescent COVID-19. The sample consisted of peripheral blood.

The CDR3 sequence: CASSPEGITGAFF. The CDR3 DNA reads as TGTGCCAGCAGCCCCGAGGGTATAACCGGGGCTTTCTTT. The rearrangement uses TRBV7-9 and TRBJ1-1; D gene ambiguous. This CDR3 is 13 amino acids long. Trimming took 5 bases from V and 11 from J, leaving 18 bases between them. The germline V gene encodes CDR1 SEHNR and CDR2 FQNEAQ (reference sequence). Full variable domain (missing parts from reference TRBV7-9 and TRBJ1-1): DTGVSQNPRHKITKRGQNVTFRCDPISEHNRLYWYRQTLGQGPEFLTYFQNEAQLEKSRLLSDRFSAERPKGSFSTLEIQRTEQGDSAMYLCASSPEGITGAFFGQGTRLTVV.